This T cell receptor (beta chain) was sequenced in a study of shared T cell receptors in the human thymus listed by TCRdb under 2021. The study in broad terms: The study examined how self-reactive, shared T-cell receptor alpha chains are generated in the human thymus.

The CDR3 numbers 16 residues from cysteine through phenylalanine. CDR3 DNA only is kept here, 48 bases in frame from base 1. V ends up 3 bases short and J 2 bases short, with an unmatched junction base count of 8. CDR1 LGHNA and CDR2 YSLEER are derived from the germline V gene. With respect to this clone: Its antigen has not been determined. No base qualities exist here, and no much larger clone lies one base off it.

Receptor libraries were prepared by the immunoSEQ multiplex PCR assay. TCRdb holds this immuneACCESS table with in-frame rearrangements only. Some clones are missing; in checked studies, unresolved V genes explain under half, and the rest has no known cause. The sample contains approximately 660,000 clones, roughly 90% of them found a single time. The ten largest clones add up to 0.01% of the sample. These data also featured in a second study, about human thymus T cells. The second paper further reports: Immunologically healthy infants undergoing open corrective cardiac surgery for congenital heart defects in Finland were used as donors. Thymus tissue was obtained as surgical resects removed during corrective cardiac surgery. Biased V and J gene segment usage appeared to be present in both thymic and peripheral blood repertoires. Highly overlapping thymic TCR repertoires among unrelated individuals were reported in the related research. TCR alpha and beta repertoires from about 8 infant thymus samples and four related peripheral blood samples were characterized in the study. The cohort included about 6 male and two female infants, with donor ages spanning 7 to 244 days. After being mechanically released from the tissue, thymocytes were kept at -70 degrees C in pellets of about 9-34 million cells. A QIAsymphony instrument was used to extract genomic DNA from frozen cell pellets. TCRB and TCRAD loci were amplified from a standardized quantity of quality-controlled genomic DNA using the immunoSEQ multiplex PCR assay. The amplicons covered the V(D)J region and were long enough to include the CDR3 and to identify the V and J genes. The amplicons were sequenced on an Illumina platform via the commercial immunoSEQ service. Corrections for primer bias and sequencing errors followed previously described methods, while TCRAD and TCRB definitions were based on the IMGT database. Analysis of the repertoires was done with immunoSEQ Analyzer 3.0 and VDJTools and included basic statistics, V/J segment usage, diversity estimates, rarefaction and pairwise overlap. To estimate diversity, the Chao1, ChaoE, Efron-Thisted, Shannon and inverse Simpson indices were applied, and diversity was also estimated on datasets down-sampled to the smallest sample. For repertoire overlap, CDR3 nucleotide sequence, V gene and J gene had to match strictly, and clustering was done by Jaccard-based multidimensional scaling. On average, thymus samples yielded roughly 770,000 unique TCRB clonotypes, whereas blood samples yielded around 84,000.

The V gene is TRBV4-3 and the J gene is TRBJ2-3; the junction holds 7 bases that match TRBD1. This receptor was obtained from a boy in the first two years of life with a congenital heart defect. Donor details come from another sample of the same person, matched by shared clones. Input material: thymocytes. The sequenced DNA: TGCGCCAGCAGCCATCTGAGGGACAGCCCCACAGATACGCAGTATTTT. This gives the protein CASSHLRDSPTDTQYF.